The 11 T cell receptor beta chains presented below share a single source sample, sequenced in a study of T-cell reconstitution after alpha-beta-depleted transplantation in children. TCRbeta library preparation incorporated unique molecular identifiers. Each CDR3 protein is one row after TCRdb ran MiXCR on the PCR reads. The data hold a few hundred thousand distinct CDR3 sequences, with around two fifths observed a single time. Specimen: PBMCs, collected before TCRalphabeta/CD19-depleted stem cell transplant. Source of these receptors: a girl aged 2 to 10 with aplastic anemia, due to receive a stem cell transplant.

V and J are TRBV20-1 and TRBJ2-7; TRBD2 matches at 8 bases. The CDR3 contains 14 residues. Trimming at V came to 3 bases and at J to 2 bases, leaving 6 bases not matched to a gene. CDR1 and CDR2 from the germline V gene are DFQATT and SNEGSKA (reference sequence). CDR3 DNA sequence: TGCAGTGCTAGTCTCCTAGCGGGCACCTACGAGCAGTACTTC. Amino acid sequence: CSASLLAGTYEQYF.

V is TRBV20-1 and J is TRBJ2-5, with D possibly matching TRBD1 (6 bases). The V end was cut by 3 bases, the J end by 4 bases, with 12 bases between. This CDR3 region has 13 residues. CDR1 and CDR2 (germline): DFQATT, SNEGSKA (reference sequence). As DNA, the CDR3 is TGCAGTGCTAGCGGACAGTCGAGAGAGACCCAGTACTTC. This translates into CSASGQSRETQYF.

The rearrangement joins TRBV7-6 to TRBJ2-2; D unclear. Germline lookup yields CDR1 SGHVS and CDR2 FNYEAQ. The CDR3 has 15 amino acids. V was cut by 1 base and J by 6 bases, with 12 bases left in between. CDR3 residues: CASSLELKGPGELFF. For the CDR3, the DNA is TGTGCCAGCAGCTTAGAACTGAAAGGGCCCGGGGAGCTGTTTTTT.

This clonotype was found many times. The V call is TRBV5-1, the J call TRBJ2-1; the D is unclear. Per germline, CDR1 SGHRS and CDR2 YFSETQ. This CDR3 comprises 14 residues. V lost 5 bases and J lost 0, with 9 bases in between. Written as DNA, the CDR3 is TGCGCCAGCAGACGAACCAGCTCCTACAATGAGCAGTTCTTC. This codes for CASRRTSSYNEQFF. Variable domain in full (rest from reference TRBV5-1 and TRBJ2-1): KAGVTQTPRYLIKTRGQQVTLSCSPISGHRSVSWYQQTPGQGLQFLFEYFSETQRNKGNFPGRFSGRQFSNSRSEMNVSTLELGDSALYLCASRRTSSYNEQFFGPGTRLTVL.

V is TRBV9 and J is TRBJ2-1, with D unclear. V was cut by 3 bases and J by 8 bases, with 9 bases left in between. This CDR3 has 12 residues. CDR1 is SGDLS and CDR2 is YYNGEE in the germline V gene. CDR3 residues: CASSATSHEQFF. DNA for the CDR3: TGTGCCAGCAGCGCCACATCACATGAGCAGTTCTTC.

This clonotype was observed at least ten times. The gene calls are TRBV12-3 or TRBV12-4 and TRBJ1-5; TRBD1 aligns across 10 bases. Trimming removed 7 bases from V and 2 bases from J; junction bases left unmatched: 2. The CDR3 is made up of 14 amino acids. CDR3 loop: CASTGTGGNQPQHF. In DNA form, the CDR3 reads TGTGCCAGCACCGGGACAGGGGGCAATCAGCCCCAGCATTTT.

CDR3 DNA sequence: TGTGCCAGCAGTGCGAACCGGAGGGGGGGGGAGGATACGCAGTATTTT. Residues: CASSANRRGGEDTQYF. This chain joins TRBV6-1 and TRBJ2-3, with D possibly matching TRBD2 (7 bases). The V end was cut by 4 bases, the J end by 6 bases, with 20 bases between. There are 16 residues in the CDR3. The V gene's germline CDR1 is MNHNS and CDR2 SASEGT.

The J gene is TRBJ2-1, the V gene TRBV20-1; no clear D gene. The CDR3 spans 12 residues. Looked up from germline, CDR1 is DFQATT and CDR2 is SNEGSKA (reference sequence). The V end was cut by 3 bases, the J end by 6 bases, with 9 bases between. This CDR3 is CSASSFSNEQFF. The CDR3 DNA is TGCAGTGCTAGCTCTTTCAGCAATGAGCAGTTCTTC.

This chain joins TRBV20-1 and TRBJ2-7, with D possibly being TRBD1 (5 bases). The CDR3 contains 13 residues. V dropped 3 bases and J dropped 5 bases, with 14 bases sitting between them. Germline-derived CDR1 and CDR2 are DFQATT and SNEGSKA (reference sequence). The CDR3 here is CSASRSSGHEQYF. CDR3 nucleotide sequence: TGCAGTGCTAGTCGGTCGTCAGGGCACGAGCAGTACTTC.

This clonotype was found many times. The chain couples TRBV6-5 to TRBJ2-1, with D possibly TRBD2 on 6 matching bases. V lost 2 bases to trimming and J lost 0 bases, with 11 bases between them. CDR3 length: 16 residues. Germline CDR1 reads MNHEY; CDR2 reads SVGAGI. The CDR3 nucleotides read TGTGCCAGCAGTTACGACCTAGCGAGCTCCTACAATGAGCAGTTCTTC. Amino acids: CASSYDLASSYNEQFF.

V usage is TRBV20-1 and J usage is TRBJ2-2, with D possibly TRBD1 on 5 matching bases. Germline CDR1 DFQATT, CDR2 SNEGSKA (reference sequence). This CDR3 spans 16 amino acids. Trimming stripped 0 bases from V and 0 bases from J, with 11 bases between. The CDR3 bases are TGCAGTGCTAGAGATTTTAGGGGTACGAACACCGGGGAGCTGTTTTTT. Translating gives CSARDFRGTNTGELFF.